This T cell receptor (beta chain) was profiled in a study of type 1 and type 2 diabetes patients. Germline-derived CDR1 and CDR2 are SGHVS and FNYEAQ. V lost 5 bases, J lost 4 bases, and 20 bases lay in between. The CDR3 is 16 amino acids. Diabetic patients met standard criteria for type 1 or type 2 diabetes. Donors had no other autoimmune disease or infection in four weeks. Study observations and caveats: With limited T2D and control samples, some T1D-only expanded clones may not be T1D-specific. Highly-expanded CD4+ clones were few in type 2 diabetes, median one, 3.9% of reads.

Genomic DNA was the PCR template. The TCR beta CDR3 region was amplified using 30 forward and 13 reverse primers. TCRdb analysed the multiplex PCR reads with MiXCR anew, one entry per CDR3 protein. Altogether around 300,000 distinct CDR3 sequences are present, around 47% being singletons, with the ten largest covering about 13%. Comment on this clonotype: Its antigen is not identified.

The chain combines TRBV7-6 with TRBJ1-1; tentatively, D is TRBD1 (5 bases). The receptor comes from a man aged 18 to 35 with type 2 diabetes. Sequenced input: peripheral blood mononuclear cells (PBMCs). CDR3 nucleotides: TGTGCCAGCAGCCCGGTCGAAGGGGACCGGGTCACTGAAGCTTTCTTT. Protein product: CASSPVEGDRVTEAFF.